This T cell receptor beta chain was sequenced for a study of molecular identifiers for immune sequencing clone quantification. MiXCR, applied by TCRdb to the PCR reads, yields one record per CDR3 protein. The profile shows more than 250,000 distinct CDR3 sequences, around 21% of them singletons. A remark on this clonotype: This could be a read error, since a much larger clone is one nucleotide away. Because it lacks the conserved phenylalanine or tryptophan at the end, this CDR3 is likely a read error.

This CDR3 spans 13 amino acids. Trimming cost V 1 base and J 6 bases, with 9 bases left between them. Germline lookup yields CDR1 MGHRA and CDR2 YSYEKL. The clonotype was recovered from a human donor in good health. Some libraries in this study had Jurkat cell RNA spiked in. Material: naive CD8+ T cells from blood, with Jurkat cell RNA spiked in. As to subset: FACS-sorted CD8+CD4-CCR7+CD45RA+ naive T cells. The genes are TRBV4-1 and TRBJ1-1; perhaps TRBD1 as D (5 bases). The CDR3 is CASSQALGAEAFY. The CDR3 DNA reads TGCGCCAGCAGCCAAGCACTGGGGGCTGAAGCTTTCTAT.